This TCR beta chain was identified in a study of Ad26.COV2.S vaccination and SARS-CoV-2 variants. Study at large: Donor allocation was to the COV1001 Ad26.COV2.S trial arm.

Treatment defined: around 19 received Ad26.COV2.S at low or high dose, single or two shots; several received placebo; per-sample allocation not given. Day 63 after the first vaccine or placebo injection was the time point for sampling. The CDR3 runs 15 residues. V gave up 1 base and J gave up 1 base, with 9 bases separating them. Germline V gene lookup returns CDR1 SGHDN and CDR2 FVKESK. Sequencing used immunoSEQ multiplex PCR; TCRdb keeps in-frame clones, though not all of them. The sample carries 300,000 to 400,000 clones, approximately 90% recorded once. The chain links TRBV14 to TRBJ2-3; D is possibly TRBD2 (5 bases). The material was peripheral blood, obtained in a trial of Ad26.COV2.S vaccine versus placebo. This sequence originates from a person aged 18-65 years who received the Ad26.COV2.S COVID-19 vaccine or a placebo. The CDR3 DNA follows: TGTGCCAGCAGCCAAGCAGCCGGGGGCACAGATACGCAGTATTTT. It encodes CASSQAAGGTDTQYF.